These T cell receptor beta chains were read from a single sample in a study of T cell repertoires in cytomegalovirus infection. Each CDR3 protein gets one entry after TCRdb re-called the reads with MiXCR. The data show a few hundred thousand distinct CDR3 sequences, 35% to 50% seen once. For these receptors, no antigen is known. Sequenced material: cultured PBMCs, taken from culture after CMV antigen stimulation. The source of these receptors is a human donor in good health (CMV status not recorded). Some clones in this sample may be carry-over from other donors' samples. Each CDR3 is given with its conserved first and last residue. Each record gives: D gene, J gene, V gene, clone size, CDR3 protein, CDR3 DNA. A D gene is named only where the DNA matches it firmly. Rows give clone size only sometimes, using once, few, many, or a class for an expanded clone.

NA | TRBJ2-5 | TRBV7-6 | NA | CASSLGNRVRKETQYF | TGTGCCAGCAGCTTAGGGAACAGGGTCCGGAAAGAGACCCAGTACTTC
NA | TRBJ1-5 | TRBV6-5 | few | CASSPGLGNQPQHF | TGTGCCAGCAGTCCGGGATTAGGGAATCAGCCCCAGCATTTT
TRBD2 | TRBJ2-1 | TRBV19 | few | CASSDDSGSSSYNEQFF | TGTGCCAGTAGCGACGATAGCGGGTCGAGCTCCTACAATGAGCAGTTCTTC
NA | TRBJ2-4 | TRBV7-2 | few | CASSLAVAKNIQYF | TGTGCCAGCAGCTTAGCCGTAGCCAAAAACATTCAGTACTTC
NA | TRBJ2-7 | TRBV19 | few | CASNPGSGAYEQYF | TGTGCCAGTAATCCGGGATCTGGGGCGTACGAGCAGTACTTC
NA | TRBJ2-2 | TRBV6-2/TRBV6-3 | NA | CASSSVPRDGELFF | TGTGCCAGCAGTTCGGTCCCTCGAGACGGGGAGCTGTTTTTT
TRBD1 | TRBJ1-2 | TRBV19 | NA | CASSDPQGPGYTF | TGTGCCAGTAGCGACCCACAGGGGCCTGGCTACACCTTC
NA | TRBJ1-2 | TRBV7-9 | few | CASSPPRPRIGYTF | TGTGCCAGCAGCCCCCCTAGACCCCGTATCGGCTACACCTTC
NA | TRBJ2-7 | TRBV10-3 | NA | CTSRAGEVNEQYF | TGTACCAGCCGGGCTGGTGAGGTAAACGAGCAGTACTTC
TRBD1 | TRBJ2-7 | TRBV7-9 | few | CASSFVTGSDEQYF | TGTGCCAGCAGCTTCGTGACAGGGAGCGACGAGCAGTACTTC
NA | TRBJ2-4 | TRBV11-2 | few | CASSRQNIQYF | TGTGCCAGCAGCCGGCAAAACATTCAGTACTTC
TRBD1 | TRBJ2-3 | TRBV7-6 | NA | CVSSQTTGKGDTQYF | TGTGTCAGCAGCCAAACGACAGGGAAGGGAGATACGCAGTATTTT
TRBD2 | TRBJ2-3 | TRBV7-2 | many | CASSLGSLAGDTQYF | TGTGCCAGCAGCTTAGGATCCCTAGCGGGGGATACGCAGTATTTT
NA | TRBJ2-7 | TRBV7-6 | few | CASSLVSAGEQYF | TGTGCCAGCAGCTTAGTTAGCGCGGGCGAGCAGTACTTC
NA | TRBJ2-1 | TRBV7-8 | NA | CASSLGLGLSRPRNEQFF | TGTGCCAGCAGCTTAGGGTTGGGCCTTAGTAGGCCAAGGAATGAGCAGTTCTTC
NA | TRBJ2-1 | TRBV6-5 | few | CASSYTSHNEQFF | TGTGCCAGCAGTTACACTAGTCACAATGAGCAGTTCTTC
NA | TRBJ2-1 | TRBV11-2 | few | CASMTSGSYNEQFF | TGTGCCAGCATGACCAGCGGATCCTACAATGAGCAGTTCTTC
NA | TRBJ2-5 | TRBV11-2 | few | CASSLGWVLRTPGYGTQYF | TGTGCCAGCAGCTTAGGTTGGGTGTTGCGGACGCCCGGTTATGGGACCCAGTACTTC
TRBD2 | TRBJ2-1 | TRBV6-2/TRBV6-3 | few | CASSRGLAGSWEQFF | TGTGCCAGCAGCCGAGGACTAGCGGGATCTTGGGAGCAGTTCTTC
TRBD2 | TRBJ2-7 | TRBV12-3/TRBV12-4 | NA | CASSLGGEHYEQYF | TGTGCCAGCAGCCTTGGGGGGGAGCACTACGAGCAGTACTTC
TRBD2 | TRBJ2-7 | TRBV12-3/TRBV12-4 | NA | CASSTLAGSYEQYF | TGTGCCAGCAGCACACTAGCGGGATCGTACGAGCAGTACTTC
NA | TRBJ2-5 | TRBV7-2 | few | CASSLSSLKGGGTTQYF | TGTGCCAGCAGCCTCTCCTCCCTCAAGGGAGGGGGGACGACCCAGTACTTC
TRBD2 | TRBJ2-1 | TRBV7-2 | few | CASSSRGTTGEQFF | TGTGCCAGCAGCTCCCGGGGGACTACGGGTGAGCAGTTCTTC
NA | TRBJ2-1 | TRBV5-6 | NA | CASSLVRANLQGEQFF | TGTGCCAGCAGCTTGGTGCGGGCTAACTTACAAGGGGAGCAGTTCTTC
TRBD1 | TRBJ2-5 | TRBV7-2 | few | CASSSRDRGYQETQYF | TGTGCCAGCAGTTCAAGGGACAGGGGATACCAAGAGACCCAGTACTTC
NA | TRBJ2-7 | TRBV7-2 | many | CASSLGRTTYEQYF | TGTGCCAGCAGCTTAGGACGTACCACCTACGAGCAGTACTTC
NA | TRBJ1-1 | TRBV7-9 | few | CASSGTGGWTEAFF | TGTGCCAGCAGCGGAACGGGGGGCTGGACTGAAGCTTTCTTT
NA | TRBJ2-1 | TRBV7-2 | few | CASSFYVYGNEQFF | TGTGCCAGCAGCTTCTACGTATACGGGAATGAGCAGTTCTTC
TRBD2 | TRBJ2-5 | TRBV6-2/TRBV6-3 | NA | CASSYGGLAGEGETQYF | TGTGCCAGCAGTTACGGCGGACTAGCGGGAGAGGGGGAGACCCAGTACTTC
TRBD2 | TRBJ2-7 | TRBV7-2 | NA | CASSPRGGDLSYEQYF | TGTGCCAGCAGCCCAAGGGGAGGGGACCTCTCCTACGAGCAGTACTTC
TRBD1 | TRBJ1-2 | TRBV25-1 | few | CASSQGGPYGYTF | TGTGCCAGCAGCCAGGGGGGGCCCTATGGCTACACCTTC
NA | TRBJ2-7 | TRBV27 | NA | CASRHPYGIYEQYF | TGTGCCAGCAGACACCCATACGGGATTTACGAGCAGTACTTC
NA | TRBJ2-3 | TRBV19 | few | CASRGGPDSSTDTQYF | TGTGCCAGTCGAGGAGGTCCCGATTCAAGCACAGATACGCAGTATTTT
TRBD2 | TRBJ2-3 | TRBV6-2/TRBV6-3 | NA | CASSYKREVDTQYF | TGTGCCAGCAGTTATAAGCGGGAGGTGGATACGCAGTATTTT
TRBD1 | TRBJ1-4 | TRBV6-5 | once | CASRRQGWANEKLFF | TGTGCCAGCAGACGACAGGGATGGGCTAATGAAAAACTGTTTTTT
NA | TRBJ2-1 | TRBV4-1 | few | CASSQDTYRVVDEQFF | TGCGCCAGCAGCCAAGATACGTACAGGGTGGTCGATGAGCAGTTCTTC
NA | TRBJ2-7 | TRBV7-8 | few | CASSRAAGSPYEQYF | TGTGCCAGCAGCCGGGCGGCTGGATCGCCCTACGAGCAGTACTTC
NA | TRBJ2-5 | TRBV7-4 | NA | CASSHRSIQETQYF | TGTGCCAGCAGCCACAGGAGTATACAAGAGACCCAGTACTTC
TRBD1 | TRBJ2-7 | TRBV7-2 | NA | CASSLDRVDEQYF | TGTGCCAGCAGCTTGGACAGGGTGGACGAGCAGTACTTC
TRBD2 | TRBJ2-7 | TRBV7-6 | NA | CASSPKPLAGGRYEQYF | TGTGCCAGCAGCCCCAAACCTCTAGCGGGGGGGCGCTACGAGCAGTACTTC
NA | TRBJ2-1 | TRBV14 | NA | CASSWLEDNEQFF | TGTGCCAGCAGCTGGCTCGAAGACAATGAGCAGTTCTTC
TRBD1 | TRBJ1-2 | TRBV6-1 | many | CASSRQGKTGGYTF | TGTGCCAGCAGTCGACAGGGAAAGACGGGGGGCTACACCTTC
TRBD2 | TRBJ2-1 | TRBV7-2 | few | CASSLAGLAGIYNEQFF | TGTGCCAGCAGCTTAGCCGGGCTAGCGGGAATCTACAATGAGCAGTTCTTC
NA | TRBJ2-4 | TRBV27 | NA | CASSPTRRGKNIQYF | TGTGCCAGCAGTCCCACCCGGAGGGGCAAAAACATTCAGTACTTC
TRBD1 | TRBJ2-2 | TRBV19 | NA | CATTRTGDPGELFF | TGTGCCACCACTCGGACAGGGGACCCCGGGGAGCTGTTTTTT
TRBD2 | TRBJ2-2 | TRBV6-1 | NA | CASSRSSGINTGELFF | TGTGCCAGCAGTCGATCTAGCGGGATTAACACCGGGGAGCTGTTTTTT
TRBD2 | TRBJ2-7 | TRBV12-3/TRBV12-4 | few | CASSRSGKYYEQYF | TGTGCCAGCAGTCGGAGCGGGAAATACTACGAGCAGTACTTC
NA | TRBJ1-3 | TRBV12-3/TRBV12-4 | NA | CASSLAFVRNTIYF | TGTGCCAGCAGTTTAGCGTTCGTCCGAAACACCATATATTTT
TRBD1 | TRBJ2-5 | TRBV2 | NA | CASSSGRGQETQYF | TGTGCCAGCAGCTCGGGCAGGGGGCAAGAGACCCAGTACTTC